The 30 T cell receptor beta chains reported below all come from one sample, sequenced in a study of molecular identifiers for immune sequencing clone quantification. MiXCR, run by TCRdb on the PCR reads, gives a single entry per CDR3 protein. The data show over 55,000 distinct CDR3 sequences, around 17% seen once. Material: naive CD8+ T cells from blood, with Jurkat cell RNA spiked in. The sample's subset: FACS-sorted CD8+CD4-CCR7+CD45RA+ naive T cells. The receptors were sampled from a human donor in good health. Some libraries in this study had Jurkat cell RNA spiked in.

For this clonotype: One end of the junction is discordant with germline, which a read error may explain. The chain has TRBV12-3 or TRBV12-4 and TRBJ2-3, with a weak D call TRBD2 (5 bases). The CDR3 is made up of 14 amino acids. CDR3: CASSFLASTNTQYF. CDR3 nucleotides: TGTGCCAGCAGTTTTTTAGCTAGCACAAATACGCAGTATTTT.

In its sample, this clonotype was seen many times. The chain combines TRBV12-5 with TRBJ1-5, with a tentative D call TRBD1 (5 bases). V was shortened by 8 bases and J by 5 bases, with 19 bases between the two germline ends. Germline lookup yields CDR1 LGHNT and CDR2 FRNRAP. CDR3 length: 15 residues. In DNA, the CDR3 is TGTGCTAGTAGTCCTATGGGGGGGGTCCATCAGCCCCAGCATTTT. It specifies CASSPMGGVHQPQHF.

There are a few counts of this clonotype. A read error may explain this, as a much larger clone is one base away. V is TRBV6-2 or TRBV6-3 and J is TRBJ2-7; no clear D. The V gene's germline CDR1 is MNHEY and CDR2 SVGEGT. V shed 2 bases and J shed 3 bases, with 14 bases lying between them. This CDR3 has 15 amino acids. The CDR3 nucleotides read TGTGCCAGCAGTTACCCGAAGTTGTGGGGCTACGAGCAGTACTTC. Protein: CASSYPKLWGYEQYF.

This clonotype was observed at least ten times. This chain links TRBV5-1 with TRBJ1-1; tentative D call: TRBD1 (6 bases). This CDR3 has 14 residues. V was cut by 4 bases and J by 11 bases, with 21 bases left in between. Germline assignment: CDR1 SGHRS and CDR2 YFSETQ. CDR3: CASSQDSSLFGAFF. CDR3 bases: TGCGCCAGCAGCCAGGACAGTTCGCTCTTCGGTGCTTTCTTT.

This clonotype appeared a single time. Relative to the germline gene, one junction end is altered; a read error may explain this. This rearrangement joins TRBV7-9 to TRBJ1-2; D is undetermined. Germline loops: CDR1 SEHNR, CDR2 FQNEAQ (reference sequence). CDR3 length: 16 amino acids. The CDR3 DNA reads TGTGTCAGCAGCTCATACCTTAGCACCCAGTCGAAGGGCTACACCTTC. Its translation: CVSSSYLSTQSKGYTF. Complete variable domain (other parts from reference TRBV7-9 and TRBJ1-2): DTGVSQNPRHKITKRGQNVTFRCDPISEHNRLYWYRQTLGQGPEFLTYFQNEAQLEKSRLLSDRFSAERPKGSFSTLEIQRTEQGDSAMYLCVSSSYLSTQSKGYTFGSGTRLTVV.

In its sample, this clonotype was seen many times. The chain links TRBV20-1 to TRBJ2-1; TRBD2 matches 12 bases. J was trimmed by 10 bases and V by 3 bases; bases with no gene match: 7. Germline CDR1 reads DFQATT; CDR2 reads SNEGSKA (reference sequence). This CDR3 comprises 14 residues. The CDR3 coding sequence is TGCAGTGCTAGGTCTAGCGGGAGGGCCGACGAGCAGTTCTTC. This translates into CSARSSGRADEQFF.

In this sample, this clonotype turned up a few times. The chain recombines TRBV3-1 with TRBJ1-5; D remains unclear. The V gene lost 4 bases and the J gene lost 9 bases, with 16 bases spanning the gap. Germline CDR1 and CDR2: LGHDT and YNNKEL (reference sequence). This CDR3 spans 14 amino acids. The CDR3 loop reads CASSRRNSPGPQHF. As DNA, the CDR3 is TGTGCCAGCAGCCGCCGGAATTCCCCGGGGCCCCAGCATTTT. Full variable domain (outside the CDR3, taken from reference TRBV3-1 and TRBJ1-5): DTAVSQTPKYLVTQMGNDKSIKCEQNLGHDTMYWYKQDSKKFLKIMFSYNNKELIINETVPNRFSPKSPDKAHLNLHINSLELGDSAVYFCASSRRNSPGPQHFGDGTRLSIL.

This clonotype was detected ten times or more. The chain joins TRBV4-1 to TRBJ2-7; tentative D call: TRBD2 (7 bases). Trimming cost V 4 bases and J 7 bases, with 26 bases left between them. CDR1 is MGHRA and CDR2 is YSYEKL in the germline V gene. The CDR3 is 17 amino acids. CDR3 residues: CASSPEGGARGWEEQYF. DNA of the CDR3: TGCGCCAGCAGCCCGGAGGGGGGGGCGCGGGGATGGGAGGAGCAGTACTTC.

This rearrangement joins TRBV2 to TRBJ1-5; 9 bases match TRBD1. This CDR3 comprises 17 residues. Germline V gene lookup returns CDR1 SNHLY and CDR2 FYNNEI. J lost 0 bases, V lost 5 bases, and 8 bases had no gene match. The CDR3 spells CASSTGTGFYSNQPQHF. The CDR3 region has the DNA TGTGCCAGCAGTACCGGGACAGGGTTCTATAGCAATCAGCCCCAGCATTTT.

This clonotype was counted between two and nine times. This chain links TRBV5-3 with TRBJ2-7, with D possibly matching TRBD1 (6 bases). TRBV5-3 is placed among ORFs of uncertain function. The V end lost 8 bases, the J end lost 3 bases, and 15 bases lay between the germline ends. This CDR3 has 13 amino acids. The DNA for the CDR3 is TGTGCCAGCAGCCTACAGGGCGACTACGAGCAGTACTTC. Its translation: CASSLQGDYEQYF.

Note on this clonotype: This sequence may be a read error, since a much larger clone differs from it by one base. This chain uses TRBV4-3 with TRBJ2-2; D is possibly TRBD1 or TRBD2 (5 bases each). The CDR3 sequence is 15 residues long. Germline V CDR1 and CDR2: LGHNA, YSLEER. The CDR3 sequence is CASSQGGVGTGELVF. For the CDR3, the DNA is TGCGCCAGCAGCCAAGGAGGGGTCGGCACCGGGGAGCTGGTTTTT.

This clonotype was counted ten times or more. The gene calls are TRBV11-2 and TRBJ2-2; unclear D gene. The CDR3 runs 13 residues. Germline V gene data show CDR1 as SGHAT and CDR2 as FQNNGV. V dropped 5 bases and J dropped 5 bases, with 9 bases sitting between them. In DNA, the CDR3 is TGTGCCAGCAGCCTGGAGTGGACCGGGGAGCTGTTTTTT. Translated: CASSLEWTGELFF.

This clonotype has at least ten counts. This rearrangement joins TRBV9 to TRBJ2-7; possibly TRBD1 for D (6 bases). V was pared by 4 bases and J by 5 bases, with 16 bases between. The CDR3 runs to 14 residues. Germline CDR1 SGDLS, CDR2 YYNGEE. The CDR3 DNA sequence: TGTGCCAGCAGCACGCGCGAGGGGGACGACGAGCAGTACTTC. It specifies CASSTREGDDEQYF.

A word on this clonotype: This clone may be a read error of a much larger clone one base away. The chain carries TRBV29-1 and TRBJ2-7; the D is unclear. The length of the CDR3 is 13 residues. The V end lost 4 bases, the J end lost 5 bases, and 15 bases lay between the germline ends. Germline V lookup: CDR1 SQVTM, CDR2 ANQGSEA. In DNA, the CDR3 is TGCAGCGTTGTGGGCGAGAGCGTCAACGAGCAGTACTTC. Translated, it gives CSVVGESVNEQYF.

This clonotype was counted many times. The rearrangement joins TRBV2 to TRBJ2-3, with TRBD2 matching 13 bases. The CDR3 is made up of 16 amino acids. Trimming cost V 3 bases and J 6 bases; bases outside gene matches: 6. Germline assignment: CDR1 SNHLY and CDR2 FYNNEI. CDR3: CASSEPGLAGADTQYF. In nucleotides, the CDR3 is TGTGCCAGCAGTGAGCCTGGACTAGCGGGAGCCGATACGCAGTATTTT.

This chain uses TRBV5-4 with TRBJ1-4; D is perhaps TRBD1 (5 bases). The V gene's germline CDR1 is SGHNT and CDR2 YYREEE (reference sequence). Trimming removed 4 bases at V and 12 bases at J, with 16 bases between. The CDR3 extends over 13 amino acids. The CDR3 is CASSRGAAQELFF. The CDR3 nucleotides read TGTGCCAGCAGCCGCGGGGCCGCCCAGGAACTGTTTTTT.

The gene calls are TRBV28 and TRBJ2-7; possible D gene TRBD2, 6 bases. Trimming stripped 11 bases from V and 1 base from J, with 12 bases between. Germline CDR1 and CDR2: MDHEN and SYDVKM. The CDR3 has 12 residues. The CDR3 DNA reads as TGTGCCGTCTCCGGGAGTTCCTACGAGCAGTACTTC. It translates to CAVSGSSYEQYF.

About this clonotype: One junction end disagrees with the germline gene, perhaps due to a read error. This chain links TRBV7-9 with TRBJ2-7, with 10 bases fitting TRBD2. The CDR3 has 14 residues. Germline V gene lookup returns CDR1 SEHNR and CDR2 FQNEAQ (reference sequence). In DNA, the CDR3 is TGTGCCAGCAGCCTAGCGGGGGTGGTGTTCGAGCAGTACTTC. Residues: CASSLAGVVFEQYF.

Many counts were recorded for this clonotype. The CDR3 reads CSARDHEKTQYF. The CDR3, as DNA: TGCAGTGCTAGAGATCATGAAAAGACCCAGTACTTC. The chain links TRBV20-1 to TRBJ2-5; no clear D. Trimming left V 0 bases short and J 6 bases short, with 8 bases between. Germline V gives CDR1 DFQATT, CDR2 SNEGSKA (reference sequence). This CDR3 region has 12 residues.

The sample holds many counts of this clonotype. The chain links TRBV19 to TRBJ1-1, with D tentatively TRBD1 (5 bases). This CDR3 has 14 residues. V lost 4 bases and J lost 4, with 13 bases in between. Germline loops: CDR1 LNHDA, CDR2 SQIVND (reference sequence). The CDR3 here is CASSRGQRGTEAFF. The CDR3 DNA sequence: TGTGCCAGTAGTAGGGGCCAGAGGGGCACTGAAGCTTTCTTT.

As concerns this clonotype: A read error may account for a junction end that differs from germline. The genes are TRBV11-2 and TRBJ2-3; D uncertain. This CDR3 has 16 residues. Germline lookup yields CDR1 SGHAT and CDR2 FQNNGV. The CDR3 protein is CASSQDWQARTDTQYF. In nucleotides, the CDR3 is TGCGCCAGCAGCCAAGATTGGCAAGCAAGGACAGATACGCAGTATTTT.

As to this clonotype: A read error is possible here, since a much larger clone lies one base away. The chain carries TRBV20-1 and TRBJ1-1; no clear D. The CDR3 loop spans 16 amino acids. CDR1 and CDR2 from the germline V gene are DFQATT and SNEGSKA (reference sequence). Here the CDR3 reads CSARDLQHLLNTEASF. The DNA of the CDR3 is TGCAGTGCTAGAGATTTACAACACCTTTTAAACACTGAAGCTTCCTTT.

DNA of the CDR3: TGTGCCAGCAGCTCGGGGCTTACATGGGGGCAGTACTTC. It codes for CASSSGLTWGQYF. The chain couples TRBV5-6 to TRBJ2-7, with D possibly called TRBD1 or TRBD2 (5 bases each). Trimming cost V 3 bases and J 9 bases, with 16 bases left between them. CDR1 SGHDT and CDR2 YYEEEE come from the germline V gene. CDR3 length equals 13 residues. Using reference TRBV5-6 and TRBJ2-7 for the parts outside the CDR3, the full variable domain is DAGVTQSPTHLIKTRGQQVTLRCSPKSGHDTVSWYQQALGQGPQFIFQYYEEEERQRGNFPDRFSGHQFPNYSSELNVNALLLGDSALYLCASSSGLTWGQYFGPGTRLTVT.

About this clonotype: A much larger clone sits a single nucleotide away, making a read error possible. CDR3 amino acids: CAGSLAGRVTDTQYF. DNA for the CDR3: TGTGCCGGCAGCTTAGCGGGCAGGGTAACAGATACGCAGTATTTT. The chain uses TRBV11-2 and TRBJ2-3; 7 bases line up with TRBD2. Germline values: CDR1 SGHAT, CDR2 FQNNGV. The CDR3 is 15 amino acids.

This clonotype has just a few counts. This chain links TRBV7-7 with TRBJ2-7, with D possibly TRBD2 on 5 matching bases. V lost 3 bases, J lost 4 bases, and 10 bases lay in between. From germline, CDR1 is SSHAT and CDR2 FNYEAQ (reference sequence). The CDR3 length is 13 residues. In DNA, the CDR3 is TGTGCCAGCAGCTTGGAGGTGAATTACGAGCAGTACTTC. Protein product: CASSLEVNYEQYF. Full variable domain (remainder filled in from reference TRBV7-7 and TRBJ2-7): GAGVSQSPRYKVTKRGQDVTLRCDPISSHATLYWYQQALGQGPEFLTYFNYEAQPDKSGLPSDRFSAERPEGSISTLTIQRTEQRDSAMYRCASSLEVNYEQYFGPGTRLTVT.

Worth noting for this clonotype: A much larger clone sits a single nucleotide away, making a read error possible. This chain connects TRBV6-2 or TRBV6-3 to TRBJ1-1; D might be TRBD1 (5 bases). The CDR3 consists of 15 residues. Germline CDR1 is MNHEY and CDR2 is SVGEGT. The ends were cut back, 2 bases at V and 10 bases at J, with 20 bases in the middle. The CDR3, as DNA: TGTGCCAGCAGTTACATAGGGGACGCCCTAGTGAGAGCTTTCTTT. Its protein is CASSYIGDALVRAFF.

In the case of this clonotype: Relative to the germline gene, one junction end is altered; a read error may explain this. V is TRBV20-1 and J is TRBJ1-2; 10 nucleotides match TRBD1. The germline CDR1 and CDR2 sequences are DFQATT and SNEGSKA (reference sequence). The CDR3 has 14 residues. The CDR3: CRARLDRGAYGYTF. The CDR3 DNA sequence: TGCAGAGCTAGACTGGACAGGGGGGCCTATGGCTACACCTTC.

This clonotype was seen repeatedly, ten times or more. The chain links TRBV5-4 to TRBJ2-5, with 8 bases that match TRBD2. This CDR3 is 19 amino acids long. J lost 3 bases, V lost 0 bases, and 16 bases had no gene match. Looked up from germline, CDR1 is SGHNT and CDR2 is YYREEE (reference sequence). This chain's CDR3 is CASSLGPRTGGRAEETQYF. The DNA for the CDR3 is TGTGCCAGCAGCTTGGGTCCCCGGACGGGAGGGAGGGCCGAAGAGACCCAGTACTTC. Filled out from reference TRBV5-4 and TRBJ2-5, the complete variable domain reads ETGVTQSPTHLIKTRGQQVTLRCSSQSGHNTVSWYQQALGQGPQFIFQYYREEENGRGNFPPRFSGLQFPNYSSELNVNALELDDSALYLCASSLGPRTGGRAEETQYFGPGTRLLVL.

In this sample, this clonotype turned up many times. The J gene is TRBJ1-5, the V gene TRBV27, with D maybe TRBD1 (6 bases). Trimming stripped 6 bases from V and 1 base from J, with 16 bases between. The CDR3 runs to 16 residues. Per germline, CDR1 MNHEY and CDR2 SMNVEV (reference sequence). The DNA for the CDR3 is TGTGCCAGCAGCCCAGGCGGGGGGCCGAGCAATCAGCCCCAGCATTTT. Its protein product is CASSPGGGPSNQPQHF.

This clonotype showed up many times. The CDR3 spells CASSLEHSEQFF. Written as DNA, the CDR3 is TGTGCCAGCAGCTTAGAGCATTCTGAGCAGTTCTTC. This rearrangement joins TRBV7-9 to TRBJ2-1; D gene unclear. The CDR3 sequence is 12 residues long. V was shortened by 1 base and J by 9 bases, with 7 bases between the two germline ends. CDR1 and CDR2 from the germline V gene are SEHNR and FQNEAQ (reference sequence).